The 20 T cell receptor beta chains below all came from one sample that was sequenced in a study of blood T cells in healthy people across ages. A second PCR, run for about 7 to 11 cycles, used a sample-barcoded 5' primer plus a J-beta primer mix. MiXCR was run by TCRdb on the 5' RACE reads, yielding one entry per CDR3 protein. The table shows roughly 680,000 distinct CDR3 sequences, with under 65% occurring only once. What was sequenced was blood. These receptors all come from a woman older than 75 in good health.

The V gene is TRBV20-1, the J gene TRBJ2-3; either TRBD1 or TRBD2 may supply D (5 bases each). The CDR3 is 14 amino acids. Trimming left V 0 bases short and J 3 bases short, with 10 bases between. Germline V gene data show CDR1 as DFQATT and CDR2 as SNEGSKA (reference sequence). CDR3 bases: TGCAGTGCTAGAGATGGGACGGGTACAGATACGCAGTATTTT. It codes for CSARDGTGTDTQYF.

Regarding this clonotype: Possible read error: a much larger clone is one base away. The chain is built from TRBV7-2 and TRBJ1-2; D gene uncertain. From germline, CDR1 is SGHTA and CDR2 FQGNSA. CDR3 length: 16 amino acids. The CDR3 DNA follows: TGTGCCAGCGGCTTAGCGAACGGGCGGACCAGCGGTGGCTACACCTTC. Its protein product is CASGLANGRTSGGYTF.

In its sample, this clonotype was seen many times. The chain uses TRBV2 and TRBJ2-1, with D unresolved. This CDR3 contains 14 residues. Germline CDR1 is SNHLY and CDR2 is FYNNEI. The V end lost 6 bases, the J end lost 8 bases, and 17 bases lay between the germline ends. The CDR3 coding sequence is TGTGCCAGCAGCCCCTTCTTTACATCGGATGAGCAGTTCTTC. Protein product: CASSPFFTSDEQFF.

The V call is TRBV20-1, the J call TRBJ2-1; weak D call: TRBD2 (5 bases). There are 15 residues in the CDR3. Looked up from germline, CDR1 is DFQATT and CDR2 is SNEGSKA (reference sequence). V lost 0 bases and J 0 bases, leaving 9 bases between the germline ends. CDR3 region: CSARDPSTSYNEQFF. CDR3 sequence (DNA): TGCAGTGCTAGAGATCCTAGCACCTCCTACAATGAGCAGTTCTTC.

The chain combines TRBV4-2 with TRBJ2-5; tentatively, D is TRBD2 (5 bases). The V end was cut by 1 base, the J end by 3 bases, with 9 bases between. The germline CDR1 and CDR2 sequences are LGHNA and YNFKEQ. The CDR3 is 14 amino acids. In DNA form, the CDR3 reads TGTGCCAGCAGCCAAGGGGGAGCTAAAGAGACCCAGTACTTC. The encoded protein is CASSQGGAKETQYF.

About this clonotype: One base away lies a much larger clone, so this may be a sequencing read error. V usage is TRBV28 and J usage is TRBJ2-7, with D unclear. The J call is uncertain, as TRBJ2-5 better fits the DNA end. Germline CDR1 is MDHEN and CDR2 is SYDVKM. This CDR3 is built from 14 residues. CDR3 region: CASSWSPKLQTQYF. In nucleotides, the CDR3 is TGTGCCAGCAGTTGGTCACCTAAGTTACAGACCCAGTACTTC.

The V call is TRBV28, the J call TRBJ2-3; D may be TRBD2 (6 bases). The V gene's germline CDR1 is MDHEN and CDR2 SYDVKM. V was trimmed by 3 bases and J by 0 bases, leaving 19 bases between them. This CDR3 has 18 amino acids. The CDR3 DNA sequence: TGTGCCAGCAGTTTCGCTACGGCCAAAGCGGGTAGCACAGATACGCAGTATTTT. It yields the protein CASSFATAKAGSTDTQYF.

DNA of the CDR3: TGCAGTGCTAGGCCGGGACTCCTATGGTATGAGCAGTTCTTC. Translated, it gives CSARPGLLWYEQFF. The gene calls are TRBV20-1 and TRBJ2-1, with a tentative D call TRBD2 (6 bases). CDR1 and CDR2 (germline): DFQATT, SNEGSKA (reference sequence). This CDR3 comprises 14 residues. Trimming removed 3 bases from V and 8 bases from J, with 17 bases in between.

The chain links TRBV4-1 to TRBJ1-1, with 7 bases matching TRBD1. The CDR3 has 15 residues. Germline lookup yields CDR1 MGHRA and CDR2 YSYEKL. The ends lost 2 bases at V and 4 bases at J; junction bases unmatched: 7. CDR3 bases: TGCGCCAGCAGCCAACGACAGGGCGGTATCACTGAAGCTTTCTTT. Amino acid sequence: CASSQRQGGITEAFF.

The V and J genes are TRBV5-1 and TRBJ2-1; 10 nucleotides line up with TRBD2. The junction had 7 bases not matched to a gene; V was cut back by 4 bases and J by 9 bases. The CDR3 has 14 residues. From germline, CDR1 is SGHRS and CDR2 YFSETQ. The CDR3, as DNA: TGCGCCAGCAGCCCAGCGGGGGGGCCTAGTGAGCAGTTCTTC. This codes for CASSPAGGPSEQFF. Supplemented by reference TRBV5-1 and TRBJ2-1, the full variable domain reads KAGVTQTPRYLIKTRGQQVTLSCSPISGHRSVSWYQQTPGQGLQFLFEYFSETQRNKGNFPGRFSGRQFSNSRSEMNVSTLELGDSALYLCASSPAGGPSEQFFGPGTRLTVL.

Remarks on this clonotype: Since a much larger clone is just one base distant, this may be a read error. The J gene is TRBJ2-3, the V gene TRBV3-1, with TRBD2 as a possible D gene (5 bases). Germline CDR1 and CDR2: LGHDT and YNNKEL (reference sequence). V lost 5 bases and J 4 bases, leaving 16 bases between the germline ends. CDR3 length: 15 residues. This CDR3 reads CASSERGIASDTQYF. CDR3 sequence (DNA): TGTGCCAGCAGCGAGAGAGGGATAGCATCAGATACGCAGTATTTT.

This clonotype was observed at least ten times. J is TRBJ2-5 and V is TRBV13; D might be TRBD2 (6 bases). The CDR3 consists of 16 residues. Germline-derived CDR1 and CDR2 are PRHDT and FYEKMQ (reference sequence). V was clipped by 2 bases and J by 1 base, with 14 bases between them. This CDR3 reads CASSLRGDGGQETQYF. CDR3 nucleotide sequence: TGTGCCAGCAGCTTAAGGGGAGACGGGGGCCAAGAGACCCAGTACTTC.

This clonotype occurred a few times. The rearrangement links TRBV6-1 to TRBJ1-4; D unclear. V was trimmed by 4 bases and J by 8 bases, leaving 8 bases between them. CDR3 length: 12 amino acids. Germline CDR1 reads MNHNS; CDR2 reads SASEGT. The CDR3 reads CASSAFGEKLFF. The CDR3 bases are TGTGCCAGCAGTGCTTTTGGGGAAAAACTGTTTTTT.

This clonotype was detected a few times. This chain connects TRBV20-1 to TRBJ2-3, with 9 nucleotides matching TRBD1. The junction had 9 bases not matched to a gene; V was cut back by 2 bases and J by 0 bases. The CDR3 contains 17 residues. The germline gives CDR1 DFQATT, CDR2 SNEGSKA (reference sequence). CDR3 coding DNA: TGCAGTGCTAGATCCTCCTCGACAGGGGGGAGCACAGATACGCAGTATTTT. The encoded protein is CSARSSSTGGSTDTQYF.

The V and J genes are TRBV7-2 and TRBJ2-3, with 7 bases aligning to TRBD2. CDR3 size: 16 residues. CDR1 SGHTA and CDR2 FQGNSA come from the germline V gene. The J segment lost 2 bases and the V segment lost 4 bases, leaving 9 bases of the junction unmatched. The CDR3 protein is CASSSAFGLDTDTQYF. The CDR3 nucleotides are TGTGCCAGCAGCTCTGCTTTTGGACTAGACACAGATACGCAGTATTTT.

This chain links TRBV7-9 with TRBJ1-4; D remains unclear. This CDR3 has 17 residues. The germline V gene encodes CDR1 SEHNR and CDR2 FQNEAQ (reference sequence). V lost 0 bases and J 0 bases, leaving 11 bases between the germline ends. This CDR3 is CASSLAYQLTTNEKLFF. The CDR3 DNA sequence: TGTGCCAGCAGCTTAGCTTACCAGCTCACAACTAATGAAAAACTGTTTTTT. The full variable domain, its missing parts supplied by reference TRBV7-9 and TRBJ1-4, is DTGVSQNPRHKITKRGQNVTFRCDPISEHNRLYWYRQTLGQGPEFLTYFQNEAQLEKSRLLSDRFSAERPKGSFSTLEIQRTEQGDSAMYLCASSLAYQLTTNEKLFFGSGTQLSVL.

In regard to this clonotype: This may stem from a read error, because a much larger clone lies one nucleotide away. The V call is TRBV20-1, the J call TRBJ1-2, with D perhaps matching TRBD1 (6 bases). Germline V gene sequence: CDR1 DFQATT, CDR2 SNEGSKA (reference sequence). CDR3 length: 13 amino acids. CDR3 DNA: TGCGGTGCTAGGGGGGACAACAACTATGGCTACACCTTC. Protein: CGARGDNNYGYTF.

The chain employs TRBV29-1 and TRBJ2-4, with D possibly TRBD2 on 6 matching bases. CDR3 length: 13 residues. Deletions cut 6 bases from V and 1 base from J, with 10 bases between. CDR1 and CDR2 (germline): SQVTM, ANQGSEA. The CDR3 nucleotides read TGCAGCGTCTCGGCGGGGGCCAAAAACATTCAGTACTTC. It codes for CSVSAGAKNIQYF.

The chain links TRBV27 to TRBJ2-1, with 9 nucleotides matching TRBD2. CDR1 MNHEY and CDR2 SMNVEV come from the germline V gene (reference sequence). V was pared by 9 bases and J by 8 bases, with 5 bases of the junction left unmatched. CDR3 length equals 12 residues. The CDR3 region has the DNA TGTGCCAGTTGCGGGAGGGGGGATGAGCAGTTCTTC. This gives the protein CASCGRGDEQFF.

This clonotype was counted many times. The chain combines TRBV27 with TRBJ2-1; TRBD2 aligns across 9 bases. Germline V gives CDR1 MNHEY, CDR2 SMNVEV (reference sequence). The CDR3 totals 15 residues. The ends lost 4 bases at V and 4 bases at J; junction bases unmatched: 5. In nucleotides, the CDR3 is TGTGCCAGCAGTTCGCTAGCGGGATCTTACAATGAGCAGTTCTTC. Encoded protein: CASSSLAGSYNEQFF.